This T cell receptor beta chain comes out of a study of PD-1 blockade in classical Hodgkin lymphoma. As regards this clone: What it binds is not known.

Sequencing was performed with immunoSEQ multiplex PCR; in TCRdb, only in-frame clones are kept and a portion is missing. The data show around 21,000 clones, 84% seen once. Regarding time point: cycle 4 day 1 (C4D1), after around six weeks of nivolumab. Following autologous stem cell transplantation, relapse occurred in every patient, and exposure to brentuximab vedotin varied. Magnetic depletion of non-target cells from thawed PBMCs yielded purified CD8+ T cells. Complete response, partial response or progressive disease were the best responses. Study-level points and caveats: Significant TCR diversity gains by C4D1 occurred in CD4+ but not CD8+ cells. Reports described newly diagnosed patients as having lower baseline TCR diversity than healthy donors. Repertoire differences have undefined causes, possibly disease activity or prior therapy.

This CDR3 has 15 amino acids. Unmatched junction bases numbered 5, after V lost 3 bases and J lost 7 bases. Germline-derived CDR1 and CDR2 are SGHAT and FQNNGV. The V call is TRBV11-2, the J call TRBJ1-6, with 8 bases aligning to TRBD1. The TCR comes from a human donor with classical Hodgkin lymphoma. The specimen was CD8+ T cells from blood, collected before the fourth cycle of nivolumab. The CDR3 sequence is CASSFFQGANSPLHF. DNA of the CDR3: TGTGCCAGCAGCTTTTTCCAGGGGGCCAATTCACCCCTCCACTTT.